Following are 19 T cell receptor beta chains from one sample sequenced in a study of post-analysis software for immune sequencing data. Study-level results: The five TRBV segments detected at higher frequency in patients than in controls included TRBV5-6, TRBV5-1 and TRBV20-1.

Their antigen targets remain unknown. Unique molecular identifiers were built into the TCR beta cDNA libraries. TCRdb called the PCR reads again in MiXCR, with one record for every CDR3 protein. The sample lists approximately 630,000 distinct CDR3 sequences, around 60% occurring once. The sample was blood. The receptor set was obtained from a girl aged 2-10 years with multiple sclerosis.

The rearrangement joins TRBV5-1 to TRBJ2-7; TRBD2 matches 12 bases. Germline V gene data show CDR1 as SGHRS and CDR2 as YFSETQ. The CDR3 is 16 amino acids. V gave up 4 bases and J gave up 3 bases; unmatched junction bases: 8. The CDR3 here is CASSGTPGLAGYEQYF. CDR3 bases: TGCGCCAGCAGCGGTACGCCGGGACTAGCGGGCTACGAGCAGTACTTC.

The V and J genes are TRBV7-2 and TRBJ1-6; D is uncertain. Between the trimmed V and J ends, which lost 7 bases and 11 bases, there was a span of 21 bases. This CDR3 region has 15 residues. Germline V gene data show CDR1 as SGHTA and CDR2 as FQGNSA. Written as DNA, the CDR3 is TGTGCCAGCACCAGAGGTAGTGGCGGGTTTGCACCCCTCCACTTT. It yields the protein CASTRGSGGFAPLHF.

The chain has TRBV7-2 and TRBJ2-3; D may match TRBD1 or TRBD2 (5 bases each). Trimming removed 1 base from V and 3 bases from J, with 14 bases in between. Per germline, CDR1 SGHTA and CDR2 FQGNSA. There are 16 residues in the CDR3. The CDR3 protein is CASSLVSGRGTDTQYF. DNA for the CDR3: TGTGCCAGCAGCTTAGTCTCGGGACGTGGTACAGATACGCAGTATTTT. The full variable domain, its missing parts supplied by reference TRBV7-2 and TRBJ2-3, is GAGVSQSPSNKVTEKGKDVELRCDPISGHTALYWYRQSLGQGLEFLIYFQGNSAPDKSGLPSDRFSAERTGGSVSTLTIQRTQQEDSAVYLCASSLVSGRGTDTQYFGPGTRLTVL.

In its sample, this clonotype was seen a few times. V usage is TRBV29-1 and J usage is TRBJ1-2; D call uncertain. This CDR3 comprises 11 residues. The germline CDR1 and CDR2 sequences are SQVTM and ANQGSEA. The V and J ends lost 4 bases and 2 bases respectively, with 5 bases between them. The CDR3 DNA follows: TGCAGCGTTGTAAAGAACTATGGCTACACCTTC. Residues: CSVVKNYGYTF. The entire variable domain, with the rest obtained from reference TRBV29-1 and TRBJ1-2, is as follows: SAVISQKPSRDICQRGTSLTIQCQVDSQVTMMFWYRQQPGQSLTLIATANQGSEATYESGFVIDKFPISRPNLTFSTLTVSNMSPEDSSIYLCSVVKNYGYTFGSGTRLTVV.

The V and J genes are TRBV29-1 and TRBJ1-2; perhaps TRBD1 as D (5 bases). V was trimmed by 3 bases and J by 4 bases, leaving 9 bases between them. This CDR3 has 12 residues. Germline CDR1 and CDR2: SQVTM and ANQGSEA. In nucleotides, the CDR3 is TGCAGCGTTGATGCAGGGACCTATGGCTACACCTTC. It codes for CSVDAGTYGYTF.

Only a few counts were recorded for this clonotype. CDR3 in DNA: TGTGCCAGCAGCCAAGATTGGTCAGGCGTTACCTACAATGAGCAGTTCTTC. Translated, it gives CASSQDWSGVTYNEQFF. This chain joins TRBV14 and TRBJ2-1; unclear D gene. The germline gives CDR1 SGHDN, CDR2 FVKESK. With 0 bases removed from V and 2 bases from J, the gap between germline ends came to 14 bases. This CDR3 contains 17 residues.

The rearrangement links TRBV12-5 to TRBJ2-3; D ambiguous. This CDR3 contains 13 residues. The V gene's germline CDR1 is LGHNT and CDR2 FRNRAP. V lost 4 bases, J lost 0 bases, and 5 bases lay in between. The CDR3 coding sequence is TGTGCTAGTGGTTCGACTAGCACAGATACGCAGTATTTT. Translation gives CASGSTSTDTQYF. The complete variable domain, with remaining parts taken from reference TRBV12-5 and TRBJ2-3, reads DARVTQTPRHKVTEMGQEVTMRCQPILGHNTVFWYRQTMMQGLELLAYFRNRAPLDDSGMPKDRFSAEMPDATLATLKIQPSEPRDSAVYFCASGSTSTDTQYFGPGTRLTVL.

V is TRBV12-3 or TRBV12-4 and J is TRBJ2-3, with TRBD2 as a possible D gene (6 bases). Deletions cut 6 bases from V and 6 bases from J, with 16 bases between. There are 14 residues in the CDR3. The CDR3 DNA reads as TGTGCCAGCAGGGGGTGGGAGGCAAGCGATACGCAGTATTTT. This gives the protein CASRGWEASDTQYF.

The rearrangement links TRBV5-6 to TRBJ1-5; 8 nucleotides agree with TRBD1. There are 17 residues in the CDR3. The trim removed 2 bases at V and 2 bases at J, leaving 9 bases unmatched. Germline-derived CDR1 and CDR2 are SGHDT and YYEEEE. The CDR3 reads CASSLTGGRVGNQPQHF. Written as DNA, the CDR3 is TGTGCCAGCAGCTTAACAGGGGGACGAGTTGGCAATCAGCCCCAGCATTTT.

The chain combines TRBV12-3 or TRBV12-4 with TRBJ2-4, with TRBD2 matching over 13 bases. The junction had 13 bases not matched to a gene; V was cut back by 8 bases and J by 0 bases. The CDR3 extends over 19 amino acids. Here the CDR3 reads CASSVRTSGGQLAKNIQYF. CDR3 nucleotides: TGTGCCAGCTCAGTAAGGACTAGCGGGGGACAACTAGCCAAAAACATTCAGTACTTC.

The CDR3 DNA sequence: TGTGCCAGCAGCTTAGAGGTGTGGGGGGTCACAGATACGCAGTATTTT. Protein product: CASSLEVWGVTDTQYF. The V and J genes are TRBV7-2 and TRBJ2-3; possible D gene TRBD2, 6 bases. The CDR3 extends over 16 amino acids. Germline CDR1 is SGHTA and CDR2 is FQGNSA. V was cut by 1 base and J by 2 bases, with 13 bases left in between.

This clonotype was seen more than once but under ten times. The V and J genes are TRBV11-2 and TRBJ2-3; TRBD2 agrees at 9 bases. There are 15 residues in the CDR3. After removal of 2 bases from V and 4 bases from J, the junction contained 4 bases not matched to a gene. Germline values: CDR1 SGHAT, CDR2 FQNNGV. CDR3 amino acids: CASSLRLAAADTQYF. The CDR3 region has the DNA TGTGCCAGCAGCTTACGACTAGCGGCGGCAGATACGCAGTATTTT.

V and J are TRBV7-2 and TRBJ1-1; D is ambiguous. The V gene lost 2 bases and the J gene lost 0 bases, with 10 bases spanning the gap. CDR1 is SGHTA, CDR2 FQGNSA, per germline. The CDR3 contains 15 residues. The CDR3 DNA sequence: TGTGCCAGCAGCTTATTAACAGTCCTGAACACTGAAGCTTTCTTT. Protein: CASSLLTVLNTEAFF.

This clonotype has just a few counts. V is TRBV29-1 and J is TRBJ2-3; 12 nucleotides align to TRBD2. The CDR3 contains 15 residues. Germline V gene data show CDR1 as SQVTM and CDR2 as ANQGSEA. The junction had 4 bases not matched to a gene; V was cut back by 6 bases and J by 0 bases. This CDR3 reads CSVMTSGGSTDTQYF. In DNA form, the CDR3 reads TGCAGCGTCATGACTAGCGGGGGAAGCACAGATACGCAGTATTTT.

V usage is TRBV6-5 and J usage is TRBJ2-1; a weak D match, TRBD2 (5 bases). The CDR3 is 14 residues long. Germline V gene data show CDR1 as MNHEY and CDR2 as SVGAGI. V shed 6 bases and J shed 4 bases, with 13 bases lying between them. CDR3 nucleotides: TGTGCCAGCAGCCCCACCCCGGGATACAATGAGCAGTTCTTC. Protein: CASSPTPGYNEQFF.

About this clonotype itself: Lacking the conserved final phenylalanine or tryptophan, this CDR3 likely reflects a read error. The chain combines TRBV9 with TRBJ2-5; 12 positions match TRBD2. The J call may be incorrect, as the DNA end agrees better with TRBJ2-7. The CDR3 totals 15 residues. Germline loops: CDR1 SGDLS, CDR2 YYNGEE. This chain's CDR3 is CASSVAASGRDEQYL. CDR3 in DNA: TGTGCCAGCAGCGTAGCGGCTAGCGGGAGGGACGAGCAGTACTTA.

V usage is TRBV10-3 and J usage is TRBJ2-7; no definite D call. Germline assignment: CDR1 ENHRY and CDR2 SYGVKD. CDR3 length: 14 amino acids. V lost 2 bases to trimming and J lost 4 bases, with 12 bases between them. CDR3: CAISERQAVYEQYF. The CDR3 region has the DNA TGTGCCATCAGTGAGAGGCAGGCGGTTTACGAGCAGTACTTC.

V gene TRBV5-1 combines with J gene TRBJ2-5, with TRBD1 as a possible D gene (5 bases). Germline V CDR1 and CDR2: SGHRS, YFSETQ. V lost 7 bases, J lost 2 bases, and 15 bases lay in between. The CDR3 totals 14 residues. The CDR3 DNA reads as TGCGCCAGCCGGGTCGCAGGGTCACAAGAGACCCAGTACTTC. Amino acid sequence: CASRVAGSQETQYF.

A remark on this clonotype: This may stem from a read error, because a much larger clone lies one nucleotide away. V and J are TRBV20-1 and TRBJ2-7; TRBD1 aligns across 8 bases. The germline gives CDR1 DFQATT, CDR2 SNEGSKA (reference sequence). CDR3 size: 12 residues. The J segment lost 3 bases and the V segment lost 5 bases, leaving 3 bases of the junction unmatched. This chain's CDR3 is CSAGGQGYEQYF. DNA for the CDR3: TGCAGTGCTGGCGGACAGGGCTACGAGCAGTACTTC.